The clone carrying this T cell receptor (beta chain) was seen many times. The antigen is undetermined. The data were obtained in a study of T cell repertoires in cytomegalovirus infection. Overall study context: An indication of both CMV infection and matching HLA type came from public TCR beta signatures.

Study-level results: Within the response measured ex vivo, HLA-C-restricted CMV-specific TCR beta clonotypes were dominant. There were carriers of CMV plus the relevant HLA, and cumulative public TCR beta family frequency identified them.

This CDR3 has 14 residues. Germline V gives CDR1 KGHDR, CDR2 SFDVKD. The V end was cut by 2 bases, the J end by 1 base, with 8 bases between. TCRdb re-analysed the reads in MiXCR, keeping a single row per CDR3 protein. The sample consists of 150,000 to 200,000 distinct CDR3 sequences, 9.5% of them appearing once. The source is a human donor in good health (CMV status not recorded). Some clones in this sample may be carry-over from other donors' samples. Sequenced sample: PBMCs. This chain connects TRBV24-1 to TRBJ2-7, with TRBD1 as a possible D gene (6 bases). For the CDR3, the DNA is TGTGCCACCAGTGATTCCGGGACATCCTACGAGCAGTACTTC. It specifies CATSDSGTSYEQYF.